The clone carrying this TCR beta chain was observed a handful of times. These data are taken from a study of blood T cell repertoires in COVID-19. The recovered donors of Cohort 3 showed two negative PCRs, clearance, or symptom resolution. Clones were read by immunoSEQ multiplex PCR, and TCRdb kept only the in-frame ones, dropping some. The sample consists of about 480,000 clones, roughly 88% of them appearing once. The receptor was isolated from a woman aged 40 to 49 who had recovered from COVID-19. Sequencing used PBMCs or T cells enriched from blood (not recorded which).

The DNA of the CDR3 is TGTGCCAGCCGCCGGACAGCGGGCACTGAAGCTTTCTTT. It is translated as CASRRTAGTEAFF. The chain links TRBV7-8 to TRBJ1-1; D might be TRBD1 (6 bases). This CDR3 contains 13 residues. Per the germline V gene, CDR1 is SGHVS and CDR2 is FQNEAQ. Trimming pared 8 bases from V and 4 bases from J, leaving 14 bases between. The variable domain in full, completed from reference TRBV7-8 and TRBJ1-1, reads GAGVSQSPRYKVAKRGQDVALRCDPISGHVSLFWYQQALGQGPEFLTYFQNEAQLDKSGLPSDRFFAERPEGSVSTLKIQRTQQEDSAVYLCASRRTAGTEAFFGQGTRLTVV.